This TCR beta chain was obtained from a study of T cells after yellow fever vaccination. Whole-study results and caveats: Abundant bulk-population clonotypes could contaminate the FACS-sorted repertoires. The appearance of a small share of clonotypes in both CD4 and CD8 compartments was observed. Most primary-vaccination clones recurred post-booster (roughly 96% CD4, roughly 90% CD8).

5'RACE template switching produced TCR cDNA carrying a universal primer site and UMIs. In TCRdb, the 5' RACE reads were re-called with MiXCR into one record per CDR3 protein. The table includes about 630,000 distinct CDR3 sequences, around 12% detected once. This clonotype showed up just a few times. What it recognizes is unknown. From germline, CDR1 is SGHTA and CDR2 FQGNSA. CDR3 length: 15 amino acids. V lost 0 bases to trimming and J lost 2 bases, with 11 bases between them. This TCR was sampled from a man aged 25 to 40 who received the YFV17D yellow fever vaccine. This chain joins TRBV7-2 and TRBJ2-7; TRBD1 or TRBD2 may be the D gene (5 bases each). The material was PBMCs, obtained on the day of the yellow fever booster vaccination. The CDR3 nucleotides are TGTGCCAGCAGCTTAGCCCCCGGGGCCACCTACGAGCAGTACTTC. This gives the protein CASSLAPGATYEQYF. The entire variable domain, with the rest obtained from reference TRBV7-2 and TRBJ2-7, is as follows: GAGVSQSPSNKVTEKGKDVELRCDPISGHTALYWYRQSLGQGLEFLIYFQGNSAPDKSGLPSDRFSAERTGGSVSTLTIQRTQQEDSAVYLCASSLAPGATYEQYFGPGTRLTVT.